These T cell receptor beta chains were read from a single sample in a study of blood T cell repertoires in COVID-19. Generated by immunoSEQ multiplex PCR, the TCRdb table keeps only in-frame clones and is missing some. The data show over 90,000 clones, roughly 89% seen once. The sample was peripheral blood. The receptors were gathered from a woman in her forties or fifties with COVID-19, enrolled during active disease. The CDR3 runs from the conserved cysteine through the conserved F or W. Each record gives: V gene, clone size, J gene, D gene, CDR3 protein, CDR3 DNA. The D gene is left open where the match is weak. Clone size is given for some rows only: seen once, a few or many times, or a class if the clone is expanded.

v_gene: TRBV6-6; abundance: .; j_gene: TRBJ1-1; d_gene: .; CDR3aa: CASSYRLAEAFF; CDR3nt: TGTGCCAGCAGTTATCGGTTAGCTGAAGCTTTCTTT
v_gene: TRBV3-1/TRBV3-2; abundance: .; j_gene: TRBJ2-3; d_gene: .; CDR3aa: CASGHSYTDTQYF; CDR3nt: TGTGCCAGCGGACATTCGTACACAGATACGCAGTATTTT
v_gene: TRBV10-1; abundance: .; j_gene: TRBJ1-1; d_gene: .; CDR3aa: CASSEQGNTEAFF; CDR3nt: TGCGCCAGCAGTGAGCAGGGGAACACTGAAGCTTTCTTT
v_gene: TRBV19; abundance: .; j_gene: TRBJ2-3; d_gene: .; CDR3aa: CASSWRVSTDTQYF; CDR3nt: TGTGCCAGTAGTTGGAGGGTGAGCACAGATACGCAGTATTTT
v_gene: TRBV7-8; abundance: .; j_gene: TRBJ2-7; d_gene: .; CDR3aa: CASSLTGIPSYEQYF; CDR3nt: TGTGCCAGCAGCTTAACGGGGATTCCTTCCTACGAGCAGTACTTC
v_gene: TRBV27; abundance: .; j_gene: TRBJ2-1; d_gene: .; CDR3aa: CASSLVRSLYNEQFF; CDR3nt: TGTGCCAGCAGTTTGGTCAGATCCCTTTACAATGAGCAGTTCTTC
v_gene: TRBV4-1; abundance: .; j_gene: TRBJ1-1; d_gene: .; CDR3aa: CASSQVNTEAFF; CDR3nt: TGCGCCAGCAGCCAAGTAAACACTGAAGCTTTCTTT
v_gene: TRBV24-1; abundance: .; j_gene: TRBJ2-6; d_gene: .; CDR3aa: CATSDPNSGANVLTF; CDR3nt: TGTGCCACCAGTGATCCAAACTCTGGGGCCAACGTCCTGACTTTC
v_gene: TRBV27; abundance: .; j_gene: TRBJ1-4; d_gene: .; CDR3aa: CASSSRGEKLFF; CDR3nt: TGTGCCAGCAGTTCGAGAGGTGAAAAACTGTTTTTT
v_gene: TRBV5-4; abundance: .; j_gene: TRBJ1-1; d_gene: TRBD1; CDR3aa: CASSSTGGRTEAFF; CDR3nt: TGTGCCAGCAGCTCGACAGGGGGCAGGACTGAAGCTTTCTTT
v_gene: TRBV6-5; abundance: .; j_gene: TRBJ1-2; d_gene: .; CDR3aa: CASRLGQPSNYGYTF; CDR3nt: TGTGCCAGCAGGCTAGGACAGCCCTCTAACTATGGCTACACCTTC
v_gene: TRBV6-1; abundance: .; j_gene: TRBJ1-5; d_gene: TRBD1; CDR3aa: CASSESDRGYSNQPQHF; CDR3nt: TGTGCCAGCAGTGAAAGCGACAGGGGATATAGCAATCAGCCCCAGCATTTT
v_gene: TRBV5-1; abundance: .; j_gene: TRBJ1-5; d_gene: .; CDR3aa: CASRLDTFSNQPQHF; CDR3nt: TGCGCCAGCAGGCTGGACACATTTAGCAATCAGCCCCAGCATTTT
v_gene: TRBV24-1; abundance: once; j_gene: TRBJ2-6; d_gene: .; CDR3aa: CATAPGDTRSGANVLTF; CDR3nt: TGTGCCACCGCCCCCGGTGACACCCGCTCTGGGGCCAACGTCCTGACTTTC
v_gene: TRBV27; abundance: .; j_gene: TRBJ2-3; d_gene: TRBD1; CDR3aa: CASSPPGQGRYTQYF; CDR3nt: TGTGCCAGCAGTCCTCCGGGACAGGGTCGTTATACGCAGTATTTT
v_gene: TRBV10-3; abundance: .; j_gene: TRBJ1-2; d_gene: .; CDR3aa: CAISPVAGDGYTF; CDR3nt: TGTGCCATCAGTCCGGTGGCGGGGGATGGCTACACCTTC
v_gene: TRBV28; abundance: .; j_gene: TRBJ1-6; d_gene: .; CDR3aa: CASSLRGVYNSPLHF; CDR3nt: TGTGCCAGCAGTTTAAGGGGTGTTTATAATTCACCCCTCCACTTT
v_gene: TRBV11-3; abundance: .; j_gene: TRBJ1-5; d_gene: .; CDR3aa: CASSFRGGQPQHF; CDR3nt: TGTGCCAGCAGCTTCAGGGGTGGCCAGCCCCAGCATTTT
v_gene: TRBV5-8; abundance: .; j_gene: TRBJ1-5; d_gene: .; CDR3aa: CASSLGAGNQPQHF; CDR3nt: TGTGCCAGCAGCTTGGGGGCAGGCAATCAGCCCCAGCATTTT
v_gene: TRBV6-1; abundance: few; j_gene: TRBJ1-4; d_gene: TRBD1; CDR3aa: CASSDRGAEKLFF; CDR3nt: TGTGCCAGCAGTGACAGGGGGGCTGAAAAACTGTTTTTT
v_gene: TRBV15; abundance: .; j_gene: TRBJ2-7; d_gene: .; CDR3aa: CATSRGQGGYEQYF; CDR3nt: TGTGCCACCAGCAGAGGTCAGGGGGGATACGAGCAGTACTTC
v_gene: TRBV11-1; abundance: .; j_gene: TRBJ2-7; d_gene: TRBD2; CDR3aa: CASSPFGRYEQYF; CDR3nt: TGTGCCAGCAGCCCCTTCGGGAGGTACGAGCAGTACTTC
v_gene: TRBV5-5; abundance: .; j_gene: TRBJ2-2; d_gene: TRBD2; CDR3aa: CASSGLAGRSAGELFF; CDR3nt: TGTGCCAGCAGCGGACTAGCCGGGAGGTCAGCCGGGGAGCTGTTTTTT
v_gene: TRBV27; abundance: .; j_gene: TRBJ1-4; d_gene: .; CDR3aa: CASSLTRGEKLFF; CDR3nt: TGTGCCAGCAGTTTAACGCGGGGTGAAAAACTGTTTTTT
v_gene: TRBV12-3/TRBV12-4; abundance: .; j_gene: TRBJ1-2; d_gene: TRBD1; CDR3aa: CASSRDSIYGYTF; CDR3nt: TGTGCCAGCAGTCGGGACAGCATATATGGCTACACCTTC
v_gene: TRBV7-2; abundance: .; j_gene: TRBJ1-4; d_gene: TRBD1; CDR3aa: CASSLTQGAGEKLFF; CDR3nt: TGTGCCAGCAGCTTGACACAGGGGGCGGGGGAAAAACTGTTTTTT
v_gene: TRBV7-2; abundance: .; j_gene: TRBJ2-2; d_gene: .; CDR3aa: CASSPTGNGELFF; CDR3nt: TGTGCCAGCAGCCCCACGGGAAACGGGGAGCTGTTTTTT
v_gene: TRBV28; abundance: .; j_gene: TRBJ2-1; d_gene: TRBD2; CDR3aa: CASRPASGVARYNEQFF; CDR3nt: TGTGCCAGCAGACCTGCTAGCGGGGTAGCTAGGTACAATGAGCAGTTCTTC
v_gene: TRBV11-2; abundance: .; j_gene: TRBJ1-5; d_gene: TRBD1; CDR3aa: CASSLDRALGQPQHF; CDR3nt: TGTGCCAGCAGCCTGGACAGGGCCCTGGGGCAGCCCCAGCATTTT
v_gene: TRBV4-1; abundance: .; j_gene: TRBJ2-1; d_gene: TRBD1; CDR3aa: CASSQSTGPGEQFF; CDR3nt: TGCGCCAGCAGCCAATCGACAGGGCCTGGTGAGCAGTTCTTC
v_gene: TRBV7-2; abundance: .; j_gene: TRBJ1-1; d_gene: TRBD1; CDR3aa: CASSNTGGTEAFF; CDR3nt: TGTGCCAGCAGTAATACAGGGGGTACTGAAGCTTTCTTT
v_gene: TRBV2; abundance: .; j_gene: TRBJ2-5; d_gene: TRBD1; CDR3aa: CASTGQGQSETQYF; CDR3nt: TGTGCCAGCACTGGACAGGGACAATCGGAGACCCAGTACTTC
v_gene: TRBV5-6; abundance: .; j_gene: TRBJ1-6; d_gene: .; CDR3aa: CASSPLGASSYNSPLHF; CDR3nt: TGTGCCAGCAGCCCCCTGGGGGCTAGCTCCTATAATTCACCCCTCCACTTT
v_gene: TRBV9; abundance: .; j_gene: TRBJ1-2; d_gene: TRBD1; CDR3aa: CASSASRDRPYGYTF; CDR3nt: TGTGCCAGCAGCGCCAGTCGGGACAGGCCCTATGGCTACACCTTC
v_gene: TRBV7-2; abundance: few; j_gene: TRBJ1-6; d_gene: .; CDR3aa: CASSPSGGALNSPLHF; CDR3nt: TGTGCCAGCAGCCCCTCCGGCGGGGCCCTAAATTCACCCCTCCACTTT
v_gene: TRBV11-2; abundance: .; j_gene: TRBJ1-1; d_gene: .; CDR3aa: CASSFSRNTEAFF; CDR3nt: TGTGCCAGCAGCTTTTCCAGGAACACTGAAGCTTTCTTT
v_gene: TRBV7-9; abundance: .; j_gene: TRBJ2-7; d_gene: TRBD1; CDR3aa: CASSLPGQGAREQYF; CDR3nt: TGTGCCAGCAGCTTGCCGGGACAGGGGGCGCGTGAGCAGTACTTC
v_gene: TRBV7-9; abundance: .; j_gene: TRBJ1-1; d_gene: .; CDR3aa: CASSLVGRENTEAFF; CDR3nt: TGTGCCAGCAGCTTAGTGGGCAGGGAGAACACTGAAGCTTTCTTT